The next 24 T cell receptor beta chains were all read from a single sample in a study of blood T cell repertoires in COVID-19 (dated by TCRdb to about 2020). Library generation was performed with the immunoSEQ multiplex PCR assay. The immuneACCESS repertoire file appears here via TCRdb, limited to in-frame rearrangements. These files lack a portion of the clones; in checked studies, under half of the deficit traces to unresolved V genes, and the cause of the others is not known. This sample comprises some 120,000 clones, over 75% of them detected only once. Clones ranked in the top ten supply around 11% of the sample. Sequencing was performed on peripheral blood. The source is a man aged 55-75 years with acute or convalescent COVID-19.

The chain employs TRBV11-2 and TRBJ2-1; D might be TRBD1 (6 bases). The germline gives CDR1 SGHAT, CDR2 FQNNGV. The CDR3 runs 12 residues. Between the trimmed V and J ends, which lost 1 base and 9 bases, there was a span of 7 bases. Written as DNA, the CDR3 is TGTGCCAGCAGCTTAGGGGGGCCTGAGCAGTTCTTC. Amino acid sequence: CASSLGGPEQFF.

This clone has more than one count but fewer than ten. The J gene is TRBJ2-3, the V gene TRBV2; TRBD2 agrees at 10 bases. The CDR3 contains 17 residues. Per germline, CDR1 SNHLY and CDR2 FYNNEI. The ends lost 4 bases at V and 0 bases at J; junction bases unmatched: 7. CDR3 in DNA: TGTGCCAGCAGTGGGAGAGGACTAGCGGCCAGCACAGATACGCAGTATTTT. Its translation: CASSGRGLAASTDTQYF.

The chain is built from TRBV5-1 and TRBJ2-2; the D gene is possibly TRBD1 (6 bases). This CDR3 is 15 amino acids long. Deletions cut 2 bases from V and 5 bases from J, with 13 bases between. The germline gives CDR1 SGHRS, CDR2 YFSETQ. CDR3 amino acids: CASSFNLGQTGELFF. Here the CDR3 DNA reads TGCGCCAGCAGCTTTAACCTAGGACAGACCGGGGAGCTGTTTTTT.

The V gene is TRBV13, the J gene TRBJ2-7; D call uncertain. CDR3 length: 13 residues. V was clipped by 3 bases and J by 4 bases, with 10 bases between them. Germline V CDR1 and CDR2: PRHDT, FYEKMQ (reference sequence). The CDR3 spells CASSFRTGYEQYF. The CDR3 DNA is TGTGCCAGCAGCTTTCGTACTGGTTACGAGCAGTACTTC.

The chain employs TRBV2 and TRBJ1-1; TRBD1 matches 7 bases. The CDR3 extends over 12 amino acids. The trim removed 9 bases at V and 2 bases at J, leaving 3 bases unmatched. The germline V gene has CDR1 SNHLY and CDR2 FYNNEI. The DNA of the CDR3 is TGTGCCAGTAGGGACAGAAACACTGAAGCTTTCTTT. This translates into CASRDRNTEAFF. Combining the CDR3 with reference TRBV2 and TRBJ1-1 gives the whole variable domain EPEVTQTPSHQVTQMGQEVILRCVPISNHLYFYWYRQILGQKVEFLVSFYNNEISEKSEIFDDQFSVERPDGSNFTLKIRSTKLEDSAMYFCASRDRNTEAFFGQGTRLTVV.

The chain's CDR3 is CASSPEGLAKAQETQYF. CDR3 nucleotide sequence: TGTGCCAGCAGCCCCGAAGGTCTAGCTAAGGCCCAAGAGACCCAGTACTTC. V usage is TRBV5-4 and J usage is TRBJ2-5, with a weak D call TRBD2 (5 bases). The CDR3 contains 17 residues. Germline V CDR1 and CDR2: SGHNT, YYREEE (reference sequence). V was cut by 4 bases and J by 1 base, with 20 bases left in between.

The rearrangement joins TRBV5-1 to TRBJ2-3; 9 nucleotides align to TRBD1. Germline V gene data show CDR1 as SGHRS and CDR2 as YFSETQ. This CDR3 region has 15 residues. V was clipped by 4 bases and J by 1 base; unmatched bases: 4. The CDR3 nucleotides are TGCGCCAGCAGCGGAGGGACAGGGCGCACAGATACGCAGTATTTT. Translating gives CASSGGTGRTDTQYF.

The genes are TRBV5-1 and TRBJ2-1; TRBD2 aligns across 13 bases. The CDR3 consists of 16 residues. With V trimmed by 7 bases and J by 10 bases, 14 bases remained unmatched. The germline CDR1 and CDR2 sequences are SGHRS and YFSETQ. The CDR3 region is CASSVTGTSGTREQFF. The DNA of the CDR3 is TGCGCCAGCTCCGTAACCGGGACTAGCGGGACCAGGGAGCAGTTCTTC.

The J gene is TRBJ1-2, the V gene TRBV28; D might be TRBD1 (5 bases). Germline loops: CDR1 MDHEN, CDR2 SYDVKM. The CDR3 contains 14 residues. The V and J ends lost 5 bases and 3 bases respectively, with 13 bases between them. The CDR3 here is CASSPLGGYYGYTF. The CDR3 DNA reads as TGTGCCAGCAGTCCCTTGGGGGGTTACTATGGCTACACCTTC.

This clone has ten or more counts. V usage is TRBV5-8 and J usage is TRBJ2-3; weak D call: TRBD1 (5 bases). There are 15 residues in the CDR3. V lost 2 bases, J lost 3 bases, and 13 bases lay in between. Germline CDR1 and CDR2: SGHTS and YDEGEE. In DNA form, the CDR3 reads TGTGCCAGCAGCTTAAAAACAGGCGGAACAGATACGCAGTATTTT. Its protein product is CASSLKTGGTDTQYF.

The table lists this clone with a few counts. V is TRBV11-2 and J is TRBJ2-3; D perhaps matches TRBD1 (5 bases). The CDR3 has 17 amino acids. CDR1 is SGHAT, CDR2 FQNNGV, per germline. With 5 bases removed from V and 7 bases from J, the gap between germline ends came to 25 bases. CDR3 sequence reads: CASSRQLGKGRENTQYF. CDR3 coding DNA: TGTGCCAGCAGCCGGCAACTGGGCAAGGGGCGAGAAAATACGCAGTATTTT.

The V gene is TRBV28, the J gene TRBJ1-2, with D maybe TRBD1 (6 bases). The V end lost 7 bases, the J end lost 8 bases, and 17 bases lay between the germline ends. CDR1 and CDR2 (germline): MDHEN, SYDVKM. This CDR3 contains 13 residues. The CDR3 DNA reads TGTGCCAGCAATAGTGACAGGCCCCGGGGCTACACCTTC. Amino acid sequence: CASNSDRPRGYTF.

This chain connects TRBV24-1 to TRBJ2-5, with 8 bases lining up with TRBD2. V dropped 6 bases and J dropped 5; count of bases not matched to a gene: 10. CDR1 is KGHDR, CDR2 SFDVKD, per germline. The CDR3 has 15 residues. For the CDR3, the DNA is TGTGCCACCAGTTTTACGGGAGGGCCGGGGGAGACCCAGTACTTC. As protein: CATSFTGGPGETQYF.

This clone was picked up one time. The chain joins TRBV30 to TRBJ2-3; TRBD2 might be the D (5 bases). The V gene lost 5 bases and the J gene lost 4 bases, with 19 bases spanning the gap. The CDR3 contains 15 residues. Germline-derived CDR1 and CDR2 are GTSNPN and SVGIG (reference sequence). CDR3 amino acids: CAWAPSGSQADTQYF. The CDR3 bases are TGTGCCTGGGCGCCCAGCGGCTCCCAGGCAGATACGCAGTATTTT.

The chain is built from TRBV19 and TRBJ2-1; 8 nucleotides agree with TRBD1. The CDR3 runs to 14 residues. The germline gives CDR1 LNHDA, CDR2 SQIVND (reference sequence). V lost 6 bases and J lost 7; bases outside the gene matches: 8. CDR3 sequence (DNA): TGTGCCAGTAGGAACCGGGACAGGCTGAATGAGCAGTTCTTC. It specifies CASRNRDRLNEQFF.

V is TRBV4-1 and J is TRBJ1-1; TRBD1 aligns across 7 bases. The V and J ends lost 2 bases and 1 base, in that order; junction bases with no gene match: 13. The CDR3 extends over 18 amino acids. The V gene's germline CDR1 is MGHRA and CDR2 YSYEKL. The CDR3 bases are TGCGCCAGCAGCCAAATTGGACCTAAACAGGGGACGAACACTGAAGCTTTCTTT. Translation: CASSQIGPKQGTNTEAFF.

This chain links TRBV2 with TRBJ1-1; 10 bases match TRBD1. This CDR3 region has 14 residues. Germline-derived CDR1 and CDR2 are SNHLY and FYNNEI. With V trimmed by 6 bases and J by 4 bases, 5 bases remained unmatched. The CDR3 protein is CASRGTGALTEAFF. The CDR3 nucleotides read TGTGCCAGCAGGGGGACAGGGGCCCTCACTGAAGCTTTCTTT.

The rearrangement uses TRBV19 and TRBJ2-3, with D maybe TRBD2 (6 bases). Trimming cost V 2 bases and J 0 bases, with 12 bases left between them. This CDR3 spans 16 amino acids. CDR1 is LNHDA, CDR2 SQIVND, per germline (reference sequence). CDR3 nucleotides: TGTGCCAGTAGTATAAAGCTAGCGCTTAGCACAGATACGCAGTATTTT. Its translation is CASSIKLALSTDTQYF.

The genes are TRBV19 and TRBJ1-1, with D hard to call. The CDR3 covers 12 residues. The V and J ends lost 4 bases and 3 bases respectively, with 6 bases between them. The V gene's germline CDR1 is LNHDA and CDR2 SQIVND (reference sequence). CDR3 protein: CASSKRDTEAFF. CDR3 DNA: TGTGCCAGTAGTAAGAGGGACACTGAAGCTTTCTTT.

CDR3 region: CASSLGSGNYEQYF. The CDR3 DNA follows: TGTGCCAGCAGTTTAGGGAGCGGGAACTACGAGCAGTACTTC. The chain has TRBV28 and TRBJ2-7; TRBD2 agrees at 7 bases. From germline, CDR1 is MDHEN and CDR2 SYDVKM. The trim removed 2 bases at V and 3 bases at J, leaving 4 bases unmatched. CDR3 size: 14 residues.

The chain recombines TRBV7-9 with TRBJ1-2, with D possibly matching TRBD1 (6 bases). The germline gives CDR1 SEHNR, CDR2 FQNEAQ (reference sequence). This CDR3 has 13 amino acids. V lost 4 bases to trimming and J lost 3 bases, with 9 bases between them. The CDR3 nucleotides read TGTGCCAGCAGCTACGGACAGCACTATGGCTACACCTTC. Translation: CASSYGQHYGYTF.

The chain couples TRBV5-8 to TRBJ1-5; 9 bases are shared with TRBD1. The germline V gene has CDR1 SGHTS and CDR2 YDEGEE. The CDR3 length is 16 residues. The V gene end was trimmed by 1 base and the J gene end by 2 bases; junction bases not matched to a gene: 4. The CDR3 coding sequence is TGTGCCAGCAGCTTGAAGAGGACAGGGGGCAATCAGCCCCAGCATTTT. Encoded protein: CASSLKRTGGNQPQHF.

This clone was counted a single time. The same CDR3 also results from other DNA sequences found in this sample. The chain couples TRBV27 to TRBJ1-3; D uncertain. This CDR3 has 13 residues. V was clipped by 3 bases and J by 3 bases, with 6 bases between them. CDR1 and CDR2 from the germline V gene are MNHEY and SMNVEV (reference sequence). The chain's CDR3 is CASSFQFGNTIYF. As DNA, the CDR3 is TGTGCCAGCAGTTTTCAGTTTGGAAACACCATATATTTT.

V gene TRBV29-1 combines with J gene TRBJ2-7; TRBD1 agrees at 7 bases. The CDR3 totals 13 residues. V was clipped by 3 bases and J by 4 bases; unmatched bases: 6. Germline V gene sequence: CDR1 SQVTM, CDR2 ANQGSEA. The CDR3 DNA sequence: TGCAGCGTTGAGCGACAGGGATCTTACGAGCAGTACTTC. Amino acids: CSVERQGSYEQYF.